This TCR beta chain is from a study of human T cells and chemical hapten exposure. Across the study: While the approximately 23-week study was under way, patients received diphenylcyclopropenone on the scalp every week.

The library put unique molecular identifiers onto individual cDNA molecules. TCRdb re-analysed the RACE reads in MiXCR, keeping a single row per CDR3 protein. The sample includes 300,000 to 400,000 distinct CDR3 sequences, approximately 5.1% of them seen just once. This clonotype occurred many times. The CDR3 is made up of 15 amino acids. The germline CDR1 and CDR2 sequences are MNHEY and SMNVEV (reference sequence). V lost 9 bases, J lost 4 bases, and 13 bases stayed unmatched. Time point specified: pre-sensitization, week 0. Specified treatment: therapeutic diphenylcyclopropenone sensitization with weekly scalp DPC.

The sequences come from whole blood, collected in connection with sensitization to the hapten diphenylcyclopropenone (DPC). The chain carries TRBV27 and TRBJ2-7, with TRBD2 matching 9 bases. This clonotype was obtained from a woman aged 50 to 60 with alopecia areata. Some clones in this sample may be carry-over from other donors' samples. The CDR3 DNA reads as TGTGCCAGTGGAGCGGGAGGCCCCGGGGGATACGAGCAGTACTTC. Amino acid sequence: CASGAGGPGGYEQYF.